This T cell receptor beta chain stems from a study of blood T cells in healthy people across ages. Study-level results: It was not known whether donors were CMV positive (a possible confounder of expanded clonotype changes). One million T cells yielded diversity estimates that were considered underestimates.

The CDR3 sequence is 14 residues long. The V segment lost 8 bases and the J segment 5 bases; nucleotides outside the gene matches: 14. CDR1 is DFQATT, CDR2 SNEGSKA, per germline (reference sequence). This clonotype was seen a few times. What it recognizes is unknown. PCR was performed a second time for about 7 to 11 cycles using a sample-barcoded 5' primer and a J-beta primer mix. MiXCR was run by TCRdb on the 5' RACE reads, yielding one entry per CDR3 protein. The repertoire has around 800,000 distinct CDR3 sequences, around 45% of them found once; the top ten carry about a fifth. The J gene is TRBJ1-2, the V gene TRBV20-1; TRBD1 matches at 7 bases. Material: blood. The receptor's source is a man between 60 and 75 years old in good health. CDR3 in amino acids: CSQPPGGQPYGYTF. In nucleotides, the CDR3 is TGCAGTCAACCCCCCGGGGGACAGCCTTATGGCTACACCTTC.